The 6 T cell receptor beta chains listed next were all sequenced from one sample in a study of shared clonotypes between healthy human individuals. Terminally differentiated effector memory CD45RA+ cells were excluded from the naive CD8 cells, which were CD45RO-negative and positively selected for CCR7. Clones were read by immunoSEQ multiplex PCR, and TCRdb kept only the in-frame ones, dropping some. The sample has hundreds of thousands of clones; approximately 95% are singletons. Sequencing input: naive CD8+ T cells sorted from blood. The receptors here all came from a woman aged 30 to 39 in good health.

The rearrangement joins TRBV19 to TRBJ1-5; unclear D gene. With 7 bases removed from V and 0 bases from J, the gap between germline ends came to 10 bases. Per the germline V gene, CDR1 is LNHDA and CDR2 is SQIVND (reference sequence). The CDR3 extends over 14 amino acids. The CDR3 here is CASTPAISNQPQHF. The CDR3 region has the DNA TGTGCCAGTACTCCAGCAATTAGCAATCAGCCCCAGCATTTT.

The chain uses TRBV11-2 and TRBJ2-1; 7 nucleotides line up with TRBD2. V lost 5 bases to trimming and J lost 10 bases; unmatched junction nucleotides: 17. The CDR3 is made up of 16 amino acids. Germline V gene sequence: CDR1 SGHAT, CDR2 FQNNGV. CDR3 residues: CASSLKREPARVEQFF. CDR3 nucleotide sequence: TGTGCCAGCAGCCTCAAGCGGGAACCCGCTAGGGTAGAGCAGTTCTTC. The full variable domain, its missing parts supplied by reference TRBV11-2 and TRBJ2-1, is EAGVAQSPRYKIIEKRQSVAFWCNPISGHATLYWYQQILGQGPKLLIQFQNNGVVDDSQLPKDRFSAERLKGVDSTLKIQPAKLEDSAVYLCASSLKREPARVEQFFGPGTRLTVL.

About this clone: The DNA is left out, because the CDR3 cannot be placed on it with certainty; the CDR3 is given as TCRdb lists it. The CDR3 reads CASSSSSQKAFF. J is TRBJ1-1 and V is TRBV27; the table names TRBD1, a call not compared with the DNA. Germline values: CDR1 MNHEY, CDR2 SMNVEV (reference sequence). The CDR3 comprises 12 residues, both ends counted.

The chain carries TRBV5-4 and TRBJ2-7, with a weak D call TRBD2 (7 bases). V shed 2 bases and J shed 3 bases, with 12 bases lying between them. The CDR3 is made up of 14 amino acids. From germline, CDR1 is SGHNT and CDR2 YYREEE (reference sequence). The DNA for the CDR3 is TGTGCCAGCAGCTTAGGGGGGGGAGACTACGAGCAGTACTTC. Residues: CASSLGGGDYEQYF.

The V call is TRBV28, the J call TRBJ2-2, with no clear D. The CDR3 is 14 amino acids. Trimming left V 1 base short and J 2 bases short, with 5 bases between. Germline CDR1 reads MDHEN; CDR2 reads SYDVKM. In DNA form, the CDR3 reads TGTGCCAGCAGTTTATTCGGCAACACCGGGGAGCTGTTTTTT. Protein sequence: CASSLFGNTGELFF.

The V and J genes are TRBV27 and TRBJ1-2; 7 nucleotides agree with TRBD1. Germline V gives CDR1 MNHEY, CDR2 SMNVEV (reference sequence). The ends lost 1 base at V and 6 bases at J; junction bases unmatched: 5. The CDR3 consists of 14 residues. The CDR3 region has the DNA TGTGCCAGCAGTTTATTGACAGGGCGAGATGGCTACACCTTC. This gives the protein CASSLLTGRDGYTF.